These 32 T cell receptor beta chains were all obtained from the same sample, sequenced in a study of shared clonotypes between healthy human individuals. Assay: immunoSEQ multiplex PCR; the TCRdb copy retains only in-frame clones and omits some. The data hold over a million clones, with approximately 80% observed a single time. The sample consisted of memory CD4+ T cells from PBMCs. Subset denoted: CD45RA-negative fraction. These TCRs come from a man in his late teens or twenties in good health. Some clones in this sample may be carry-over from other donors' samples.

The gene calls are TRBV4-2 and TRBJ1-1, with 7 bases that match TRBD1. The J segment lost 1 base and the V segment lost 10 bases, leaving 6 bases of the junction unmatched. This CDR3 contains 13 residues. The germline V gene encodes CDR1 LGHNA and CDR2 YNFKEQ. The CDR3 nucleotides read TGTGCCACGGGGGGGACAGCGAACACTGAAGCTTTCTTT. Its protein is CATGGTANTEAFF.

The V gene is TRBV6-1, the J gene TRBJ2-1; TRBD1 is a possible D gene (5 bases). Trimming removed 3 bases at V and 8 bases at J, with 14 bases between. CDR3 length: 14 residues. Germline V lookup: CDR1 MNHNS, CDR2 SASEGT. In nucleotides, the CDR3 is TGTGCCAGCAGTGATCAGGGTTATGGCTATGAGCAGTTCTTC. Amino acid sequence: CASSDQGYGYEQFF.

V usage is TRBV7-9 and J usage is TRBJ2-5; 10 positions agree with TRBD1. Germline CDR1 and CDR2: SEHNR and FQNEAQ (reference sequence). There are 16 residues in the CDR3. The V gene end was trimmed by 5 bases and the J gene end by 5 bases; junction bases not matched to a gene: 11. DNA of the CDR3: TGTGCCAGCAGCGAGAGGCCGGGACAGGGGTTGGAGACCCAGTACTTC. Residues: CASSERPGQGLETQYF.

The chain employs TRBV6-4 and TRBJ2-7, with TRBD1 as a possible D gene (6 bases). Trimming shortened V by 4 bases and J by 2 bases, and 6 bases separated the two germline ends. CDR1 is MRHNA, CDR2 SNTAGT, per germline. The CDR3 is 12 amino acids. In nucleotides, the CDR3 is TGTGCCAGCAGTGGGGACACCTACGAGCAGTACTTC. It yields the protein CASSGDTYEQYF.

This clone was observed once. The genes are TRBV7-7 and TRBJ2-1; the match to TRBD1 covers 7 bases. V lost 1 base to trimming and J lost 10 bases; unmatched junction nucleotides: 4. This CDR3 spans 13 amino acids. Germline V gives CDR1 SSHAT, CDR2 FNYEAQ (reference sequence). The CDR3 bases are TGTGCCAGCAGCTTAGAAGAGGGGGCCGAGCAGTTCTTC. This sequence encodes CASSLEEGAEQFF.

The chain joins TRBV5-4 to TRBJ2-2, with a tentative D call TRBD1 (6 bases). V lost 3 bases, J lost 7 bases, and 13 bases lay in between. CDR1 is SGHNT and CDR2 is YYREEE in the germline V gene (reference sequence). The CDR3 is made up of 14 amino acids. The CDR3 spells CASSSKQGGGELFF. In nucleotides, the CDR3 is TGTGCCAGCAGCTCGAAACAGGGCGGCGGGGAGCTGTTTTTT.

About this clone itself: Other DNA sequences from this sample encode an identical CDR3 as well. The V call is TRBV29-1, the J call TRBJ2-6; possibly TRBD1 for D (6 bases). Germline loops: CDR1 SQVTM, CDR2 ANQGSEA. V shed 6 bases and J shed 0 bases, with 12 bases lying between them. The length of the CDR3 is 15 residues. The chain's CDR3 is CSVGTGSSGANVLTF. In DNA, the CDR3 is TGCAGCGTCGGAACAGGGTCCTCTGGGGCCAACGTCCTGACTTTC.

The CDR3 sequence is CASSFQGNTEAFF. The DNA of the CDR3 is TGTGCCAGCAGCTTCCAGGGAAACACTGAAGCTTTCTTT. The chain couples TRBV7-3 to TRBJ1-1; D might be TRBD1 (5 bases). V gave up 3 bases and J gave up 2 bases, with 7 bases separating them. This CDR3 has 13 amino acids. Germline V gene sequence: CDR1 SGHTA, CDR2 FQGTGA.

This clone showed up just a few times. V gene TRBV29-1 combines with J gene TRBJ2-5; perhaps TRBD1 as D (5 bases). Germline V gives CDR1 SQVTM, CDR2 ANQGSEA. Deletions cut 7 bases from V and 0 bases from J, with 9 bases between. CDR3 length: 12 residues. The CDR3: CSAGHDQETQYF. Written as DNA, the CDR3 is TGCAGCGCTGGACACGACCAAGAGACCCAGTACTTC. Using reference TRBV29-1 and TRBJ2-5 for the parts outside the CDR3, the full variable domain is SAVISQKPSRDICQRGTSLTIQCQVDSQVTMMFWYRQQPGQSLTLIATANQGSEATYESGFVIDKFPISRPNLTFSTLTVSNMSPEDSSIYLCSAGHDQETQYFGPGTRLLVL.

The CDR3 sequence is CASSLVGATGAEGYTF. The CDR3 DNA reads as TGTGCCAGCAGCTTAGTGGGGGCAACCGGGGCGGAGGGCTACACCTTC. V and J are TRBV7-2 and TRBJ1-2; a weak D match, TRBD1 (6 bases). Germline assignment: CDR1 SGHTA and CDR2 FQGNSA. CDR3 length: 16 residues. Trimming took 1 base from V and 8 from J, leaving 20 bases between them.

This clone was counted between two and nine times. J is TRBJ2-1 and V is TRBV9, with a tentative D call TRBD2 (6 bases). This CDR3 has 15 amino acids. With 0 bases removed from V and 7 bases from J, the gap between germline ends came to 14 bases. CDR1 is SGDLS and CDR2 is YYNGEE in the germline V gene. The CDR3 sequence: CASSVGASDLNEQFF. CDR3 DNA sequence: TGTGCCAGCAGCGTAGGGGCTAGCGACCTTAATGAGCAGTTCTTC.

The J gene is TRBJ2-7, the V gene TRBV6-5; D unresolved. Looked up from germline, CDR1 is MNHEY and CDR2 is SVGAGI. The CDR3 consists of 14 residues. V dropped 2 bases and J dropped 3 bases, with 11 bases sitting between them. The CDR3 sequence: CASSYRATLYEQYF. The CDR3 DNA is TGTGCCAGCAGTTACCGAGCGACCCTCTACGAGCAGTACTTC.

This clone was counted ten times or more. V usage is TRBV30 and J usage is TRBJ1-6, with TRBD1 matching 7 bases. This CDR3 is 15 amino acids long. Germline V lookup: CDR1 GTSNPN, CDR2 SVGIG (reference sequence). The V and J ends lost 2 bases and 5 bases, in that order; junction bases with no gene match: 6. CDR3 loop: CAWSPRTGHNSPLHF. In DNA, the CDR3 is TGTGCCTGGAGTCCGAGGACAGGCCATAATTCACCCCTCCACTTT.

The chain combines TRBV30 with TRBJ2-3; D perhaps matches TRBD1 (5 bases). CDR1 and CDR2 from the germline V gene are GTSNPN and SVGIG (reference sequence). The CDR3 has 12 amino acids. V gave up 8 bases and J gave up 0 bases, with 9 bases separating them. CDR3 in amino acids: CAGARSTDTQYF. For the CDR3, the DNA is TGTGCCGGGGCGCGGAGCACAGATACGCAGTATTTT.

The rearrangement joins TRBV30 to TRBJ2-3; D remains ambiguous. Germline V lookup: CDR1 GTSNPN, CDR2 SVGIG (reference sequence). The CDR3 contains 15 residues. V gave up 4 bases and J gave up 2 bases, with 16 bases separating them. The chain's CDR3 is CAWKMGGRHTDTQYF. The CDR3 DNA follows: TGTGCCTGGAAAATGGGCGGCCGACACACAGATACGCAGTATTTT.

This clone was detected only once. The genes are TRBV5-1 and TRBJ1-1; the D is unclear. This CDR3 is 14 amino acids long. CDR1 and CDR2 from the germline V gene are SGHRS and YFSETQ. V was shortened by 4 bases and J by 4 bases, with 14 bases between the two germline ends. CDR3 loop: CASSTQDRGTEAFF. DNA for the CDR3: TGCGCCAGCAGCACTCAAGACCGAGGCACTGAAGCTTTCTTT.

This clone has just a few counts. Other DNA variants within this sample encode the same CDR3. CDR3 sequence reads: CAIRAEGQPQHF. CDR3 nucleotide sequence: TGTGCCATCAGAGCAGAGGGTCAGCCCCAGCATTTT. This chain links TRBV10-3 with TRBJ1-5, with no clear D. Trimming removed 6 bases from V and 6 bases from J, with 9 bases in between. This CDR3 has 12 residues. Germline assignment: CDR1 ENHRY and CDR2 SYGVKD.

The J gene is TRBJ2-7, the V gene TRBV7-2; TRBD2 agrees at 11 bases. The CDR3 extends over 14 amino acids. The J segment lost 6 bases and the V segment lost 5 bases, leaving 6 bases of the junction unmatched. Germline lookup yields CDR1 SGHTA and CDR2 FQGNSA. The DNA for the CDR3 is TGTGCCAGCAGCGCGACTAGCGGGACCCCCGAGCAGTACTTC. This translates into CASSATSGTPEQYF.

This clone has just a few counts. The V gene is TRBV5-6, the J gene TRBJ1-3; D not certain. Between the trimmed V and J ends, which lost 5 bases and 1 base, there was a span of 10 bases. The germline gives CDR1 SGHDT, CDR2 YYEEEE. CDR3 length: 14 amino acids. CDR3 loop: CASREGGSGNTIYF. CDR3 bases: TGTGCCAGCAGGGAAGGAGGATCTGGAAACACCATATATTTT.

V and J are TRBV28 and TRBJ2-7, with TRBD2 as a possible D gene (5 bases). Trimming shortened V by 4 bases and J by 2 bases, and 9 bases separated the two germline ends. This CDR3 has 13 residues. CDR1 is MDHEN and CDR2 is SYDVKM in the germline V gene. The CDR3 DNA is TGTGCCAGCAGTTACACCGGGGCCTACGAGCAGTACTTC. Translating gives CASSYTGAYEQYF.

V gene TRBV10-3 combines with J gene TRBJ1-1; perhaps TRBD1 as D (5 bases). The length of the CDR3 is 12 residues. Trimming left V 6 bases short and J 0 bases short, with 5 bases between. From germline, CDR1 is ENHRY and CDR2 SYGVKD. DNA for the CDR3: TGTGCCATCAGGGACATGAACACTGAAGCTTTCTTT. Translating gives CAIRDMNTEAFF.

A remark on this clone: At one end the junction does not follow the germline gene, possibly because of a read error. V usage is TRBV28 and J usage is TRBJ2-5; 11 bases fit TRBD2. The CDR3 length is 13 residues. CDR1 and CDR2 from the germline V gene are MDHEN and SYDVKM. In nucleotides, the CDR3 is TGTGCCAGCAGTTTATTCACTAGCGGGAGCATGAACTTC. Its translation is CASSLFTSGSMNF.

Comments on this clone: A much bigger clone sits one base away, suggesting this may be a read error. V and J are TRBV7-9 and TRBJ1-1; no clear D gene. The V gene lost 10 bases and the J gene lost 1 base, with 19 bases spanning the gap. The CDR3 contains 15 residues. Germline values: CDR1 SEHNR, CDR2 FQNEAQ (reference sequence). The CDR3 DNA is TGTGCCATCCCCCGGGGTACTTTCACGAACACTGAAGCTTTCTTT. Translating it yields CAIPRGTFTNTEAFF.

The chain combines TRBV11-3 with TRBJ2-3; possible D gene TRBD1, 6 bases. V lost 5 bases to trimming and J lost 2 bases, with 17 bases between them. The CDR3 spans 16 residues. Germline V gives CDR1 SGHNT, CDR2 YENEEA. The CDR3 sequence is CASSARDKDATDTQYF. The CDR3 DNA reads as TGTGCCAGCAGCGCCCGGGACAAAGACGCCACAGATACGCAGTATTTT.

This rearrangement joins TRBV7-2 to TRBJ1-1, with TRBD1 as a possible D gene (6 bases). The germline V gene encodes CDR1 SGHTA and CDR2 FQGNSA. The CDR3 runs 15 residues. Trimming stripped 2 bases from V and 4 bases from J, with 14 bases between. CDR3 residues: CASSLPFRGGTEAFF. As DNA, the CDR3 is TGTGCCAGCAGCTTACCCTTTAGAGGGGGCACTGAAGCTTTCTTT.

This clone was counted a few times. The chain combines TRBV7-9 with TRBJ1-2; D unclear. The CDR3 extends over 14 amino acids. Trimming took off 5 bases at V and 5 bases at J, with 15 bases between the two ends. CDR1 and CDR2 from the germline V gene are SEHNR and FQNEAQ (reference sequence). The CDR3 DNA reads as TGTGCCAGCAGCCTTACGCGCAGTAATTATGGCTACACCTTC. Protein: CASSLTRSNYGYTF.

In its sample, this clone was seen a few times. Distinct nucleotide sequences in the sample also encode this CDR3. This rearrangement joins TRBV5-1 to TRBJ2-1; 12 bases agree with TRBD2. The CDR3 has 16 residues. Trimming cost V 4 bases and J 2 bases; bases outside gene matches: 4. CDR1 and CDR2 (germline): SGHRS, YFSETQ. CDR3 in DNA: TGCGCCAGCAGCCCACGACTAGCGGGGGCCTACAATGAGCAGTTCTTC. It encodes CASSPRLAGAYNEQFF.

V is TRBV5-1 and J is TRBJ1-1, with a weak D call TRBD1 (5 bases). Trimming shortened V by 0 bases and J by 0 bases, and 9 bases separated the two germline ends. The germline V gene has CDR1 SGHRS and CDR2 YFSETQ. The CDR3 runs to 15 residues. Here the CDR3 reads CASSLDLGVNTEAFF. In nucleotides, the CDR3 is TGCGCCAGCAGCTTGGATTTAGGGGTGAACACTGAAGCTTTCTTT.

This clone appeared once. J is TRBJ1-1 and V is TRBV10-3; weak D call: TRBD1 (6 bases). V lost 7 bases to trimming and J lost 6 bases, with 15 bases between them. The CDR3 length is 13 residues. CDR1 and CDR2 from the germline V gene are ENHRY and SYGVKD. The CDR3: CAIKSGAGAEAFF. In nucleotides, the CDR3 is TGTGCCATCAAGTCAGGGGCGGGGGCTGAAGCTTTCTTT.

The chain couples TRBV10-3 to TRBJ2-2; TRBD2 aligns across 14 bases. The CDR3 has 15 amino acids. Looked up from germline, CDR1 is ENHRY and CDR2 is SYGVKD. Losses at the gene ends were 10 bases for V and 7 bases for J; bases not matched to a gene: 8. The CDR3 DNA reads as TGTGCCACCTCGGGACTAGCGGGAGTGAACGGGGAGCTGTTTTTT. Translation gives CATSGLAGVNGELFF.

This rearrangement joins TRBV10-2 to TRBJ1-2; 10 bases fit TRBD1. Per the germline V gene, CDR1 is WSHSY and CDR2 is SAAADI. CDR3 length: 14 residues. With 6 bases clipped from V and 4 bases from J, the junction kept 5 bases outside the gene matches. The CDR3 DNA is TGCGCCAGCAGAGGGGACAGGGGTTTCTATGGCTACACCTTC. Protein sequence: CASRGDRGFYGYTF.

The rearrangement joins TRBV30 to TRBJ2-4; D not resolved. CDR3 length: 12 residues. Germline CDR1 is GTSNPN and CDR2 is SVGIG (reference sequence). V shed 1 base and J shed 15 bases, with 16 bases lying between them. In DNA, the CDR3 is TGTGCCTGGAGTGCATCCCCCCGCTGGCTGTACTTC. It is translated as CAWSASPRWLYF.